This TCR beta chain derives from a study of blood T cell repertoires in COVID-19. V dropped 0 bases and J dropped 0 bases, with 14 bases sitting between them. The CDR3 loop spans 17 amino acids. Germline values: CDR1 SEHNR, CDR2 FQNEAQ (reference sequence). In the original processing: It was from reference gene primer amplification that nucleated cell counts were estimated. Only in-frame clones appear in the TCRdb table, and some are missing; sequencing was by immunoSEQ multiplex PCR. V and J calls and clone size come straight from that table; D and trimming were deduced from the DNA. In the table there are 60,000 to 75,000 clones, around nine tenths of which are singletons.

The chain carries TRBV7-9 and TRBJ2-5, with TRBD1 as a possible D gene (6 bases). Material: peripheral blood. This receptor was identified in a human donor in a cohort sampled during active COVID-19. DNA for the CDR3: TGTGCCAGCAGCTTAGCGTTGGGGACACAGTACCAAGAGACCCAGTACTTC. Its protein product is CASSLALGTQYQETQYF.